Below, 28 T cell receptor beta chains from the same sample are listed, as sequenced in a study of post-analysis software for immune sequencing data. No antigen has been identified for these receptors. Unique molecular identifiers had been added to the TCR beta cDNA libraries. Using its own MiXCR run on the PCR reads, TCRdb lists one record per CDR3 protein. The sample contains approximately 570,000 distinct CDR3 sequences, roughly 47% of which appear only once. The study, taken as a whole, reports: Elevated frequency relative to controls characterized roughly five TRBV segments in patients, TRBV5-6, TRBV5-1 and TRBV20-1 among them.

Sequencing used blood. Receptors originate from a girl aged 5-17 years with multiple sclerosis.

The chain carries TRBV6-6 and TRBJ2-2; 8 nucleotides agree with TRBD2. The germline CDR1 and CDR2 sequences are MNHNY and SVGAGI (reference sequence). The CDR3 is 15 amino acids. V shed 6 bases, J shed 6 bases, and the junction held 9 bases outside the gene matches. The CDR3 nucleotides are TGTGCCAGCAGGGCGAGCGGGAGTGCAGCCGGGGAGCTGTTTTTT. Translated: CASRASGSAAGELFF.

This clonotype was seen a handful of times. J is TRBJ2-1 and V is TRBV12-3 or TRBV12-4; D is ambiguous. V gave up 2 bases and J gave up 5 bases, with 4 bases separating them. This CDR3 contains 12 residues. The CDR3 sequence is CASSLKHNEQFF. CDR3 bases: TGTGCCAGCAGTTTAAAGCACAATGAGCAGTTCTTC.

This clonotype showed up just a few times. The genes are TRBV29-1 and TRBJ2-4, with D maybe TRBD2 (5 bases). The J call may be mistaken, given a closer DNA end match to TRBJ2-7. Germline lookup yields CDR1 SQVTM and CDR2 ANQGSEA. This CDR3 has 11 amino acids. CDR3 coding DNA: TGCAGCGTTCGAGGGTTCGACGAGCAGTACTTC. Translation gives CSVRGFDEQYF.

This clonotype has only a few counts. The chain links TRBV29-1 to TRBJ2-1; D uncertain. This CDR3 contains 15 residues. Trimming left V 5 bases short and J 5 bases short, with 19 bases between. Per germline, CDR1 SQVTM and CDR2 ANQGSEA. CDR3 DNA sequence: TGCAGCGTTCAAAATTGGGTGGGCCTAAACAATGAGCAGTTCTTC. This encodes CSVQNWVGLNNEQFF.

About this clonotype: At one end the junction does not follow the germline gene, possibly because of a read error. This chain connects TRBV4-1 to TRBJ2-2, with D perhaps assigned TRBD1 or TRBD2 (5 bases each). The germline V gene has CDR1 MGHRA and CDR2 YSYEKL. CDR3 length: 16 amino acids. Here the CDR3 DNA reads TGCGCCAGCAGCCAAGATCGGGGCAAGAACACCGGGGAGCGGTTTTTT. It yields the protein CASSQDRGKNTGERFF.

V is TRBV6-5 and J is TRBJ2-1, with D possibly being TRBD2 (7 bases). CDR3 length: 14 residues. V lost 8 bases and J 7 bases, leaving 18 bases between the germline ends. CDR1 is MNHEY, CDR2 SVGAGI, per germline. The CDR3 loop reads CASSLRGRRNEQFF. Here the CDR3 DNA reads TGTGCCAGCTCCTTGCGGGGGCGTCGGAATGAGCAGTTCTTC.

This clonotype was observed a few times. The chain couples TRBV5-1 to TRBJ2-4; TRBD1 aligns across 7 bases. The CDR3 is made up of 12 amino acids. Trimming at V came to 2 bases and at J to 13 bases, leaving 6 bases not matched to a gene. Germline lookup yields CDR1 SGHRS and CDR2 YFSETQ. The CDR3 region is CASSFIGQEQYF. The CDR3 DNA reads as TGCGCCAGCAGCTTTATTGGACAGGAGCAGTACTTC.

The rearrangement links TRBV28 to TRBJ1-1; D might be TRBD1 (5 bases). V was pared by 4 bases and J by 0 bases, with 12 bases between. The CDR3 has 15 amino acids. Germline V gene data show CDR1 as MDHEN and CDR2 as SYDVKM. This CDR3 reads CASSSPTVMNTEAFF. The CDR3 region has the DNA TGTGCCAGCAGTTCACCGACAGTTATGAACACTGAAGCTTTCTTT.

The chain recombines TRBV5-4 with TRBJ1-1; a possible D gene is TRBD1 (6 bases). This CDR3 comprises 14 residues. Per germline, CDR1 SGHNT and CDR2 YYREEE (reference sequence). Deletions cut 3 bases from V and 4 bases from J, with 13 bases between. Written as DNA, the CDR3 is TGTGCCAGCAGCTGGGCAGGGGTGAGCACTGAAGCTTTCTTT. It is translated as CASSWAGVSTEAFF.

A note on this clonotype: A read error may produce the germline difference seen at one junction end. This chain links TRBV4-1 with TRBJ1-5, with D possibly matching TRBD1 (5 bases). Germline loops: CDR1 MGHRA, CDR2 YSYEKL. The CDR3 is 15 residues long. CDR3 sequence: CASSQFFGGGQPQHF. The CDR3 DNA sequence: TGCGCCAGTAGCCAATTTTTCGGGGGAGGTCAGCCCCAGCATTTT.

The chain links TRBV2 to TRBJ2-4; 7 bases agree with TRBD1. Near its end, the DNA agrees better with TRBJ2-7, so the J call may be wrong. The V gene's germline CDR1 is SNHLY and CDR2 FYNNEI. The CDR3 is 16 amino acids. CDR3 DNA sequence: TGTGCCAGCAGTGAGCCCCTTACGGGACAGTATTACGAGCAGTACTTC. Its translation: CASSEPLTGQYYEQYF.

The sample holds one count of this clonotype. Compared with germline, one end of the junction differs, possibly owing to a read error. The chain combines TRBV5-1 with TRBJ1-1; D not certain. CDR1 and CDR2 from the germline V gene are SGHRS and YFSETQ. There are 15 residues in the CDR3. The CDR3 region is CASSAGRRENTKAFF. Written as DNA, the CDR3 is TGCGCCAGCAGCGCCGGACGGCGTGAGAACACTAAAGCTTTCTTT.

The chain employs TRBV7-9 and TRBJ1-5; 8 nucleotides agree with TRBD1. This CDR3 spans 14 amino acids. The V segment lost 11 bases and the J segment 6 bases; nucleotides outside the gene matches: 12. Germline V gives CDR1 SEHNR, CDR2 FQNEAQ (reference sequence). The CDR3 loop reads CARTAPGGGQPQHF. The CDR3 nucleotides read TGTGCCCGCACCGCCCCAGGGGGCGGTCAGCCCCAGCATTTT.

This clonotype occurred a few times. The chain joins TRBV6-6 to TRBJ2-7; 8 nucleotides line up with TRBD1. With V trimmed by 2 bases and J by 3 bases, 9 bases remained unmatched. Germline values: CDR1 MNHNY, CDR2 SVGAGI (reference sequence). CDR3 length: 16 amino acids. The CDR3 DNA is TGTGCCAGCAGTTACGACCCAGGGACAGGTTACTACGAGCAGTACTTC. It specifies CASSYDPGTGYYEQYF.

The chain couples TRBV12-3 or TRBV12-4 to TRBJ2-3, with TRBD2 identical over 8 bases. The CDR3 loop spans 13 amino acids. J was trimmed by 5 bases and V by 4 bases; bases with no gene match: 2. The CDR3 DNA sequence: TGTGCCAGCAGTTCCCTAGCGGGAGATACGCAGTATTTT. Residues: CASSSLAGDTQYF.

The V gene is TRBV7-3, the J gene TRBJ2-1; TRBD1 matches at 7 bases. V shed 5 bases and J 13 bases; nucleotides not matched to a gene: 14. Germline CDR1 reads SGHTA; CDR2 reads FQGTGA. The CDR3 runs to 14 residues. CDR3 sequence reads: CASSQGGRGDSQFF. The CDR3 nucleotides read TGTGCCAGCAGCCAAGGGGGCAGGGGAGACTCCCAGTTCTTC.

This chain joins TRBV7-2 and TRBJ2-2; 9 bases are a match to TRBD1. V lost 4 bases and J lost 7; bases outside the gene matches: 16. The CDR3 runs to 18 residues. The germline gives CDR1 SGHTA, CDR2 FQGNSA. The CDR3 region has the DNA TGTGCCAGCAGCTACGGGACAGGGAGTTATCGAAGCATCGGGGAGCTGTTTTTT. It translates to CASSYGTGSYRSIGELFF.

The chain joins TRBV12-3 or TRBV12-4 to TRBJ2-1; D could derive from TRBD1 or TRBD2 (5 bases each). V was cut by 8 bases and J by 9 bases, with 17 bases left in between. The CDR3 is 13 amino acids. CDR3 in DNA: TGTGCCAGCGGCCTCGCGTCCGGGGCTGAGCAGTTCTTC. It codes for CASGLASGAEQFF.

Of note for this clonotype: A junction end diverges from the germline sequence, so it may reflect a read error. The chain combines TRBV12-3 or TRBV12-4 with TRBJ2-1; D gene uncertain. The CDR3 totals 14 residues. The DNA for the CDR3 is TGCGCCAGCAGTTTAAGGTTGTTTTGGGATGAGCAGTTCTTC. Amino acid sequence: CASSLRLFWDEQFF.

V is TRBV6-5 and J is TRBJ2-7; D possibly corresponds to TRBD1 (6 bases). The CDR3 extends over 15 amino acids. Germline CDR1 and CDR2: MNHEY and SVGAGI. The V end was cut by 2 bases, the J end by 2 bases, with 13 bases between. The CDR3 is CASSYNRAPTYEQYF. The CDR3 region has the DNA TGTGCCAGCAGTTACAACAGGGCGCCAACCTACGAGCAGTACTTC.

The chain joins TRBV12-3 or TRBV12-4 to TRBJ2-7, with 7 positions matching TRBD1. J lost 2 bases, V lost 5 bases, and 9 bases had no gene match. The length of the CDR3 is 15 residues. The CDR3 sequence: CASSPRTGITYEQYF. CDR3 coding DNA: TGTGCCAGCAGTCCCCGGACAGGTATAACCTACGAGCAGTACTTC.

The V gene is TRBV3-1, the J gene TRBJ2-7, with 10 bases fitting TRBD2. The J segment lost 3 bases and the V segment lost 3 bases, leaving 5 bases of the junction unmatched. CDR1 and CDR2 (germline): LGHDT, YNNKEL (reference sequence). The CDR3 is 15 amino acids. DNA of the CDR3: TGTGCCAGCAGCCAGCCGGGACTAGCGAACTACGAGCAGTACTTC. Amino acid sequence: CASSQPGLANYEQYF.

This clonotype has more than one count but fewer than ten. The rearrangement links TRBV3-1 to TRBJ1-2; no definite D call. In germline, CDR1 is LGHDT, CDR2 YNNKEL (reference sequence). The CDR3 extends over 12 amino acids. V was pared by 1 base and J by 8 bases, with 8 bases between. The CDR3 nucleotides read TGTGCCAGCAGCCAAGCCAAGGGCGGCTACACCTTC. This sequence encodes CASSQAKGGYTF.

This clonotype was seen only a few times. V and J are TRBV6-5 and TRBJ2-4; a possible D gene is TRBD2 (7 bases). The V gene's germline CDR1 is MNHEY and CDR2 SVGAGI. CDR3 size: 14 residues. V dropped 6 bases and J dropped 9 bases, with 18 bases sitting between them. Here the CDR3 reads CASRQTGGGSIQYF. The CDR3 DNA reads as TGTGCCAGCAGACAGACAGGAGGCGGGAGCATTCAGTACTTC.

This clonotype was counted a few times. The V call is TRBV20-1, the J call TRBJ1-1; unclear D gene. This CDR3 has 13 residues. Trimming took off 3 bases at V and 0 bases at J, with 8 bases between the two ends. In germline, CDR1 is DFQATT, CDR2 SNEGSKA (reference sequence). As DNA, the CDR3 is TGCAGTGCTAGCAGGTCAATGAACACTGAAGCTTTCTTT. Translation: CSASRSMNTEAFF.

The chain employs TRBV5-1 and TRBJ2-3; D tentatively reads TRBD1 or TRBD2 (7 bases each). Trimming removed 3 bases from V and 4 bases from J, with 15 bases in between. This CDR3 spans 15 amino acids. Germline V gene lookup returns CDR1 SGHRS and CDR2 YFSETQ. CDR3 bases: TGCGCCAGCAGCTCCAGGGGGGGCCCCCCAGATACGCAGTATTTT. Its translation is CASSSRGGPPDTQYF.

The chain is built from TRBV7-8 and TRBJ1-5; D may be TRBD1 (5 bases). The germline gives CDR1 SGHVS, CDR2 FQNEAQ. Trimming removed 2 bases at V and 1 base at J, with 9 bases between. The CDR3 loop spans 15 amino acids. In DNA, the CDR3 is TGTGCCAGCAGCTTAAGGGACCTAAGCAATCAGCCCCAGCATTTT. It translates to CASSLRDLSNQPQHF.

The chain carries TRBV9 and TRBJ2-3; 13 bases agree with TRBD2. Germline V gene sequence: CDR1 SGDLS, CDR2 YYNGEE. The CDR3 contains 15 residues. V lost 4 bases, J lost 5 bases, and 4 bases stayed unmatched. The CDR3 protein is CASSQRLAGGDTQYF. The CDR3 DNA follows: TGTGCCAGCAGCCAGAGACTAGCGGGAGGAGATACGCAGTATTTT.